A single sample gave rise to the 22 T cell receptor beta chains below, sequenced in a study of T cells in Graves' hyperthyroidism and ophthalmopathy. Amplified TCR beta CDR3 regions derived from RNA transcripts. Researchers ran a first-round RT-PCR on the TCR CDR3 using the HTBI primer set. In TCRdb, the multiplex PCR reads were re-called with MiXCR into one record per CDR3 protein. The repertoire holds about 610,000 distinct CDR3 sequences, with approximately 15% as singletons. Sequenced material: blood. The receptor source for this set is a woman in her thirties or forties with Graves' ophthalmopathy.

This clonotype was observed a few times. The chain carries TRBV5-1 and TRBJ2-1; the match to TRBD2 covers 7 bases. The V segment lost 0 bases and the J segment 5 bases; nucleotides outside the gene matches: 8. This CDR3 has 16 amino acids. CDR1 is SGHRS and CDR2 is YFSETQ in the germline V gene. The CDR3 sequence: CASSLAPRELNNEQFF. CDR3 DNA: TGCGCCAGCAGCTTGGCCCCGCGGGAGCTTAACAATGAGCAGTTCTTC.

The chain couples TRBV4-2 to TRBJ2-6; possibly TRBD2 for D (5 bases). Trimming took off 1 base at V and 0 bases at J, with 13 bases between the two ends. The CDR3 covers 18 residues. Germline CDR1 and CDR2: LGHNA and YNFKEQ. The CDR3 region has the DNA TGTGCCAGCAGCCAAGGGAGCGCCGAGGGCTCTGGGGCCAACGTCCTGACTTTC. This encodes CASSQGSAEGSGANVLTF.

The chain joins TRBV18 to TRBJ2-5; 8 bases align to TRBD2. The CDR3 is made up of 15 amino acids. V shed 0 bases and J 3 bases; nucleotides not matched to a gene: 3. Germline CDR1 KGHSH, CDR2 LQKENI. For the CDR3, the DNA is TGTGCCAGCTCACCACCGGGACTAGTAAAAGAGACCCAGTACTTC. This gives the protein CASSPPGLVKETQYF.

This clonotype showed up many times. This chain joins TRBV18 and TRBJ1-1, with no clear D. The length of the CDR3 is 16 residues. V was cut by 2 bases and J by 5 bases, with 18 bases left in between. Germline lookup yields CDR1 KGHSH and CDR2 LQKENI. CDR3 protein: CASSPGLDPIGTEAFF. For the CDR3, the DNA is TGTGCCAGCTCACCAGGTTTGGACCCTATAGGGACTGAAGCTTTCTTT.

This clonotype was counted at least ten times. This chain connects TRBV28 to TRBJ1-1, with D possibly TRBD1 on 5 matching bases. Germline CDR1 and CDR2: MDHEN and SYDVKM. Trimming stripped 4 bases from V and 0 bases from J, with 9 bases between. This CDR3 is 14 amino acids long. As DNA, the CDR3 is TGTGCCAGCAGTTGGGGGGGTATGAACACTGAAGCTTTCTTT. Amino acid sequence: CASSWGGMNTEAFF.

The chain uses TRBV18 and TRBJ1-5, with 7 bases aligning to TRBD1. Per germline, CDR1 KGHSH and CDR2 LQKENI. V gave up 3 bases and J gave up 5 bases; unmatched junction bases: 4. This CDR3 is built from 14 residues. CDR3 DNA sequence: TGTGCCAGCTCACCGAAGGGGGCCGATCAGCCCCAGCATTTT. This codes for CASSPKGADQPQHF.

Many counts were recorded for this clonotype. The chain employs TRBV7-3 and TRBJ2-1, with D tentatively TRBD1 or TRBD2 (6 bases each). This CDR3 is 15 amino acids long. V lost 1 base, J lost 8 bases, and 15 bases lay in between. The germline gives CDR1 SGHTA, CDR2 FQGTGA. The CDR3 DNA follows: TGTGCCAGCAGCTTAAGGCAGGGGAGGCGGGATGAGCAGTTCTTC. Its protein product is CASSLRQGRRDEQFF.

This clonotype was detected many times. This rearrangement joins TRBV6-1 to TRBJ2-1; D gene unclear. Trimming removed 6 bases at V and 9 bases at J, with 18 bases between. CDR1 is MNHNS and CDR2 is SASEGT in the germline V gene. CDR3 size: 14 residues. The DNA of the CDR3 is TGTGCCAGCAGCGACGGAGAACGGTCGGGTGAGCAGTTCTTC. Protein: CASSDGERSGEQFF.

Points on this clonotype: One end of the junction is discordant with germline, which a read error may explain. V and J are TRBV28 and TRBJ2-2; 8 nucleotides line up with TRBD1. CDR1 and CDR2 (germline): MDHEN, SYDVKM. The CDR3 has 15 amino acids. The CDR3 DNA reads TGTGCCAGCAGCCCAGGGGGCGATGACACCGGGGAGCTGCTTTTT. Translation: CASSPGGDDTGELLF.

The J gene is TRBJ2-3, the V gene TRBV6-2 or TRBV6-3; D perhaps matches TRBD2 (6 bases). V gave up 6 bases and J gave up 7 bases, with 17 bases separating them. The CDR3 contains 14 residues. Germline-derived CDR1 and CDR2 are MNHEY and SVGEGT. CDR3 residues: CASSSAGSGNTQYF. The CDR3, as DNA: TGTGCCAGCAGCTCGGCGGGGTCCGGGAATACGCAGTATTTT.

This clonotype was recorded a few times. The chain is built from TRBV12-3 or TRBV12-4 and TRBJ1-3; D is uncertain. Trimming removed 1 base at V and 0 bases at J, with 7 bases between. The length of the CDR3 is 15 residues. The CDR3 region is CASSLGAASGNTIYF. CDR3 DNA sequence: TGTGCCAGCAGTTTAGGGGCGGCCTCTGGAAACACCATATATTTT.

The chain uses TRBV7-3 and TRBJ2-7; D might be TRBD2 (6 bases). This CDR3 is 14 amino acids long. V was shortened by 1 base and J by 7 bases, with 14 bases between the two germline ends. Per germline, CDR1 SGHTA and CDR2 FQGTGA. CDR3 residues: CASSLNGGTLEQYF. DNA of the CDR3: TGTGCCAGCAGCTTAAACGGCGGGACTTTAGAGCAGTACTTC.

This chain uses TRBV7-9 with TRBJ1-6; 7 bases line up with TRBD1. The CDR3 runs to 15 residues. Per germline, CDR1 SEHNR and CDR2 FQNEAQ (reference sequence). V gave up 1 base and J gave up 5 bases; unmatched junction bases: 2. The CDR3 reads CASSLEQGNNSPLHF. The CDR3 nucleotides read TGTGCCAGCAGCTTAGAACAGGGGAATAATTCACCCCTCCACTTT.

The table lists this clonotype with many counts. The chain employs TRBV30 and TRBJ2-7, with D possibly being TRBD1 or TRBD2 (5 bases each). The CDR3 has 13 amino acids. Trimming stripped 2 bases from V and 2 bases from J, with 10 bases between. CDR1 and CDR2 from the germline V gene are GTSNPN and SVGIG (reference sequence). CDR3 in DNA: TGTGCCTGGAGTTTGGGACGGACCTACGAGCAGTACTTC. It codes for CAWSLGRTYEQYF. Complete variable domain (other parts from reference TRBV30 and TRBJ2-7): SQTIHQWPATLVQPVGSPLSLECTVEGTSNPNLYWYRQAAGRGLQLLFYSVGIGQISSEVPQNLSASRPQDRQFILSSKKLLLSDSGFYLCAWSLGRTYEQYFGPGTRLTVT.

This clonotype was observed a few times. V and J are TRBV27 and TRBJ2-6, with D perhaps assigned TRBD1 or TRBD2 (6 bases each). Between the trimmed V and J ends, which lost 3 bases and 0 bases, there was a span of 24 bases. CDR3 length: 21 residues. CDR1 and CDR2 (germline): MNHEY, SMNVEV (reference sequence). The chain's CDR3 is CASSFRRGGQTKHSGANVLTF. The CDR3 nucleotides read TGTGCCAGCAGTTTCAGACGGGGAGGACAGACGAAACACTCTGGGGCCAACGTCCTGACTTTC.

This clonotype has a count of ten or more. The chain is built from TRBV5-1 and TRBJ2-1; D might be TRBD2 (5 bases). Germline lookup yields CDR1 SGHRS and CDR2 YFSETQ. V shed 4 bases and J shed 8 bases, with 22 bases lying between them. The CDR3 is 16 residues long. The CDR3 bases are TGCGCCAGCAGCCCGCTCTTGCGGGTAGTATCAGATGAGCAGTTCTTC. This sequence encodes CASSPLLRVVSDEQFF.

This clonotype has a handful of counts. The rearrangement joins TRBV10-3 to TRBJ2-7, with 9 positions matching TRBD2. The CDR3 has 14 residues. The junction had 3 bases not matched to a gene; V was cut back by 4 bases and J by 2 bases. Germline assignment: CDR1 ENHRY and CDR2 SYGVKD. The CDR3 sequence: CAISGGTSPYEQYF. The CDR3, as DNA: TGTGCCATCAGTGGGGGGACTAGCCCCTACGAGCAGTACTTC.

There are many counts of this clonotype. The rearrangement joins TRBV30 to TRBJ1-1; D not certain. Germline V gene data show CDR1 as GTSNPN and CDR2 as SVGIG (reference sequence). V was trimmed by 0 bases and J by 9 bases, leaving 11 bases between them. The CDR3 is 12 residues long. Written as DNA, the CDR3 is TGTGCCTGGAGTGTACAGCCCCCGAAAGCTTTCTTT. Protein: CAWSVQPPKAFF.

Only a few counts were recorded for this clonotype. The V and J genes are TRBV6-2 or TRBV6-3 and TRBJ2-2; the D gene is possibly TRBD1 (6 bases). Per germline, CDR1 MNHEY and CDR2 SVGEGT. This CDR3 comprises 15 residues. V lost 0 bases, J lost 5 bases, and 10 bases lay in between. The CDR3: CASSYSSGVTGELFF. Here the CDR3 DNA reads TGTGCCAGCAGTTACTCCTCAGGGGTTACCGGGGAGCTGTTTTTT.

This clonotype occurred many times. The chain employs TRBV29-1 and TRBJ2-1, with 9 bases aligning to TRBD1. The trim removed 1 base at V and 8 bases at J, leaving 9 bases unmatched. Germline V gene lookup returns CDR1 SQVTM and CDR2 ANQGSEA. The CDR3 covers 15 residues. The CDR3 nucleotides are TGCAGCGTTGAAGCCCGGACAGGGGTAGGAGATGAGCAGTTCTTC. Translation: CSVEARTGVGDEQFF.

This clonotype has a handful of counts. The chain recombines TRBV6-1 with TRBJ2-5; 8 bases fit TRBD2. CDR3 length: 14 amino acids. V shed 5 bases, J shed 4 bases, and the junction held 6 bases outside the gene matches. The germline V gene has CDR1 MNHNS and CDR2 SASEGT. In DNA form, the CDR3 reads TGTGCCAGCAGTCTTCCGGGAGGGCGAGAGACCCAGTACTTC. Translation gives CASSLPGGRETQYF.

The chain combines TRBV7-2 with TRBJ2-3, with TRBD2 matching 9 bases. The CDR3 extends over 20 amino acids. Germline CDR1 SGHTA, CDR2 FQGNSA. The V segment lost 4 bases and the J segment 6 bases; nucleotides outside the gene matches: 23. The CDR3 spells CASSWGEDSGRGLWLDTQYF. In DNA form, the CDR3 reads TGTGCCAGCAGCTGGGGGGAGGATAGCGGGAGAGGCCTTTGGCTGGATACGCAGTATTTT.